This TCR beta chain was recorded in a study of cytotoxic CD8 clonotypes in ibrutinib-treated CLL. Study information: For this cohort, patients were some 12 relapsed/refractory and some 15 treatment-naive, while under 18 were IGHV unmutated. The taking of response samples occurred after a median roughly 12 months of treatment, with a range of 6 to 36. Notes on the study in general: Treatment left the uncommon public clonotypes either contracted or stable in frequency.

About this clone: Its cognate antigen is unknown.

Germline V gives CDR1 LGHNA, CDR2 YNFKEQ. V lost 1 base, J lost 4 bases, and 18 bases lay in between. This CDR3 has 17 amino acids. Researchers set a sequencing depth target of 1 in 200,000 to 1 in 1 million T cells. Repertoires were generated with immunoSEQ multiplex PCR, while TCRdb's copy carries only in-frame clones and drops some. The sample shows over 100,000 clones, 80% to 90% of them seen only once. The V gene is TRBV4-2, the J gene TRBJ2-3, with a weak D call TRBD1 (5 bases). Sequenced here: PBMCs, sampled after 24 months of ibrutinib treatment. This receptor was identified in a human donor with chronic lymphocytic leukemia. This chain's CDR3 is CASSQAPTDSGADTQYF. The CDR3 DNA sequence: TGTGCCAGCAGCCAAGCGCCGACAGACTCTGGAGCAGATACGCAGTATTTT.